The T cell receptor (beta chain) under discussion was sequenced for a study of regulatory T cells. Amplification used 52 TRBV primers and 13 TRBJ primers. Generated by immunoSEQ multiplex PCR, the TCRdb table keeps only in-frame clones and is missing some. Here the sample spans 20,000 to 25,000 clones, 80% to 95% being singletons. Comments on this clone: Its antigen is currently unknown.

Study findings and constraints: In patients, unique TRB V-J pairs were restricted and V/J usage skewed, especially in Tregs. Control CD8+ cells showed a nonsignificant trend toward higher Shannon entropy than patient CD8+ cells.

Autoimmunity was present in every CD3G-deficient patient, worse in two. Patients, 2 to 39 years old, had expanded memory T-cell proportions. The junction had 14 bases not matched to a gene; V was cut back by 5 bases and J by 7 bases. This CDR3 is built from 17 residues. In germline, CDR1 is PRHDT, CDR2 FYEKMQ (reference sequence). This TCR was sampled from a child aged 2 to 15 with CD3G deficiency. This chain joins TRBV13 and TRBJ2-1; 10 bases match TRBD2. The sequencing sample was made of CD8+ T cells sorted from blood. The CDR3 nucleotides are TGTGCCAGCAGCCAACGGACTAGCGGTTCCTACACGAATGAGCAGTTCTTC. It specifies CASSQRTSGSYTNEQFF.